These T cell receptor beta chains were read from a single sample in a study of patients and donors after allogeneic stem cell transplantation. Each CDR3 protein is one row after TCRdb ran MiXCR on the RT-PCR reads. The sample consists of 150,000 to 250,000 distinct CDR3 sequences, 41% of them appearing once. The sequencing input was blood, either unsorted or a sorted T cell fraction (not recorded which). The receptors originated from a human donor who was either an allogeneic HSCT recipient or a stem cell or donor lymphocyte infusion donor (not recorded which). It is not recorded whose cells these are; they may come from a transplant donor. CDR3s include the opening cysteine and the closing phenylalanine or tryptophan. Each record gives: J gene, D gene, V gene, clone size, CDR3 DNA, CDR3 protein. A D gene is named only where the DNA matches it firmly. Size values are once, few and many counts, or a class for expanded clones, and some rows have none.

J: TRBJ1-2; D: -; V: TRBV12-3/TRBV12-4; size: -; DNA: TGTGCCAGCAGCGGCCGGGACAACTATGGCTACACCTTC; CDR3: CASSGRDNYGYTF
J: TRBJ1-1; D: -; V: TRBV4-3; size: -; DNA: TGCGCCAGCAGCCAAGGGTCTGCGGGGGAGGAAGCTTTCTTT; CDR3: CASSQGSAGEEAFF
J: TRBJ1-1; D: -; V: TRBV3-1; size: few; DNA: TGTGCCAGCAGCCAAGATTTTGGACACATGAACACTGAAGCTTTCTTT; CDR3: CASSQDFGHMNTEAFF
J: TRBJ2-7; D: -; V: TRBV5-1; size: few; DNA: TGCGCCAGCAGCTGGGATCCTAGTTACGAGCAGTACTTC; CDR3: CASSWDPSYEQYF
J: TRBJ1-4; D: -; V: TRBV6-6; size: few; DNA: TGTGCCAGCCGGGGTGAAAAACTGTTTTTT; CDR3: CASRGEKLFF
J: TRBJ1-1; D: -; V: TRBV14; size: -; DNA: TGTGCCAGCAGCCCCACGGGGCCCACTGAAGCTTTCTTT; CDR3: CASSPTGPTEAFF
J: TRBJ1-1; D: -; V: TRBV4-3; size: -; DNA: TGCGCCAGCAGCCAAGGCATCAGGGGCCCTGAAGCTTTCTTT; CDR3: CASSQGIRGPEAFF
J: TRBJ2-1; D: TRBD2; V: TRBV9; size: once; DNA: TGTGCCAGCAGCGTAGACGCGGGGGGGACTAGCGGGACCTTCGCCTCTTACAATGAGCAGTTCTTC; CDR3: CASSVDAGGTSGTFASYNEQFF
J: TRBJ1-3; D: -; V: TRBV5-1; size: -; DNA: TGCGCCAGCAGCCCCTTTCCATCACAGGGAATCTCTGGAAACACCATATATTTT; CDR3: CASSPFPSQGISGNTIYF
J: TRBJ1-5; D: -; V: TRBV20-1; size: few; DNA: TGCAGTGCTAGAGGTAGTAGGGGGGGCTTGAGAAGCAATCAGCCCCAGCATTTT; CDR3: CSARGSRGGLRSNQPQHF
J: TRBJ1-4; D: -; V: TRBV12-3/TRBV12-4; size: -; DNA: TGTGCCAGCAGAAGGACCCTCGGAACTAATGAAAAACTGTTTTTT; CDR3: CASRRTLGTNEKLFF
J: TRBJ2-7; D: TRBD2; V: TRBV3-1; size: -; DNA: TGTGCCAGCAGCCAACTAACCCTAGCGGGAAACGAGCAGTACTTC; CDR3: CASSQLTLAGNEQYF
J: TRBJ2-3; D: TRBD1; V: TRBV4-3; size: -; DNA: TGCGCCAGCAGCCCCAGGACAGGGGGACCCACAGATACGCAGTATTTT; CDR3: CASSPRTGGPTDTQYF
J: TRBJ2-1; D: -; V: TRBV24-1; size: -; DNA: TGTGCCACCAGTGATTTATCAAGCAATGAGCAGTTCTTC; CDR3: CATSDLSSNEQFF
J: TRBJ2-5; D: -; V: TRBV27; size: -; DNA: TGTGCCAGCAGGCAAGCCACATACCAAGAGACCCAGTACTTC; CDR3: CASRQATYQETQYF